This T cell receptor (beta chain) was sequenced in a study of blood T cells in healthy people across ages. This CDR3 contains 14 residues. Germline-derived CDR1 and CDR2 are SGHTA and FQGNSA. Through a sample-barcoded 5' primer and a J-beta primer mix, a second PCR was run for roughly 6 to 12 cycles. Each of the cDNA molecules was tagged by a template-switch adaptor with 12 random nucleotides. MiXCR, run by TCRdb on the 5' RACE reads, gives a single entry per CDR3 protein. The top ten clones hold 2.1% of a sample with under 2,000,000 distinct CDR3 sequences, roughly 49% of them seen once. Only a few counts were recorded for this clonotype. Its matching antigen is unknown. General study points: In older individuals, TCR beta diversity per million T cells was lower, falling roughly linearly with age.

The chain combines TRBV7-2 with TRBJ2-4; D not resolved. Judging by the DNA end, TRBJ2-7 fits better; the J call may be wrong. The TCR sequence derives from a woman aged 40 to 50 in good health. The material sequenced was blood. The CDR3 DNA is TGTGCCAGCAGCTTAGATGGCACCTACTACGAGCAGTACTTC. Protein sequence: CASSLDGTYYEQYF.